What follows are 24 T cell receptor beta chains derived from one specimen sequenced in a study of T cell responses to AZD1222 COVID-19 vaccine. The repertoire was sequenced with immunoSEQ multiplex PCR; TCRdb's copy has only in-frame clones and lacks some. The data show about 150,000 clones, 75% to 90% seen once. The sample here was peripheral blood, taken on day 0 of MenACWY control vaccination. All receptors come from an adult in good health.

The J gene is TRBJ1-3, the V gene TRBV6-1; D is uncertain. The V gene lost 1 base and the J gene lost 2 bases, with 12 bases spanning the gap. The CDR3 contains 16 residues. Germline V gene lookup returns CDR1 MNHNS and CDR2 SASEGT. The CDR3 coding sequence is TGTGCCAGCAGTGAAGTGGTCGGAAGGCCTGGAAACACCATATATTTT. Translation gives CASSEVVGRPGNTIYF.

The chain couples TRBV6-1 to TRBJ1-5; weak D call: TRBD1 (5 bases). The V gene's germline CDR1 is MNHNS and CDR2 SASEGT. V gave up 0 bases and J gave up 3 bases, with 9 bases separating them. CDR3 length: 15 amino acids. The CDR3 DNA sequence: TGTGCCAGCAGTGAAGCCAGGGTATACAATCAGCCCCAGCATTTT. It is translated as CASSEARVYNQPQHF.

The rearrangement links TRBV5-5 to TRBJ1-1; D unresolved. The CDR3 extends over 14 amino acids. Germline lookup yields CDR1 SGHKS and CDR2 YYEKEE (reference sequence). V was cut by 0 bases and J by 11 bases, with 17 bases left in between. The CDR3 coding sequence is TGTGCCAGCAGCTTGGATCCAAGGCTAGAAGCGGCTTTCTTT. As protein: CASSLDPRLEAAFF.

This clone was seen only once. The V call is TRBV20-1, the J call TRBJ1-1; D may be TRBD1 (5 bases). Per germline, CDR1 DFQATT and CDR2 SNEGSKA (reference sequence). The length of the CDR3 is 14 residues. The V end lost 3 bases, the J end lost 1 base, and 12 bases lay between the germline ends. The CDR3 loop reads CSASAGPQNTEAFF. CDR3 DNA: TGCAGTGCTAGTGCGGGACCGCAGAACACTGAAGCTTTCTTT.

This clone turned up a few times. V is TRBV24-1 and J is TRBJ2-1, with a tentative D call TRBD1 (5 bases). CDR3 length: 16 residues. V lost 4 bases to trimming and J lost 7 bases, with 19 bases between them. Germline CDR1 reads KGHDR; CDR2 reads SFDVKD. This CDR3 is CATSEGVRARVNEQFF. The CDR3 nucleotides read TGTGCCACCAGTGAAGGGGTCAGGGCCCGTGTGAATGAGCAGTTCTTC.

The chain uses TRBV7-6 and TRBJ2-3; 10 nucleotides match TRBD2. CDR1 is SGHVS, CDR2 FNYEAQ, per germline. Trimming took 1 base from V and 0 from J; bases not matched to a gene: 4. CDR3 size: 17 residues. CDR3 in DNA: TGTGCCAGCAGCTTAGGACTAGCGGGCGGTAGCACAGATACGCAGTATTTT. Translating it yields CASSLGLAGGSTDTQYF.

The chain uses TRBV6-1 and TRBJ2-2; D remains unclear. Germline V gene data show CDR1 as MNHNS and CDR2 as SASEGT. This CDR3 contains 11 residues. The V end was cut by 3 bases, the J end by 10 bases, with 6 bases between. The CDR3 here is CASSDTKELFF. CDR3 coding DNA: TGTGCCAGCAGTGACACAAAGGAGCTGTTTTTT.

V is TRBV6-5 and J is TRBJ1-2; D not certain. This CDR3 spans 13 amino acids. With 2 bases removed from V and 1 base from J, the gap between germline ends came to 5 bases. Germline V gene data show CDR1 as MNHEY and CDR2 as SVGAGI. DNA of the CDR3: TGTGCCAGCAGTTACGACCTTAACTATGGCTACACCTTC. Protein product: CASSYDLNYGYTF.

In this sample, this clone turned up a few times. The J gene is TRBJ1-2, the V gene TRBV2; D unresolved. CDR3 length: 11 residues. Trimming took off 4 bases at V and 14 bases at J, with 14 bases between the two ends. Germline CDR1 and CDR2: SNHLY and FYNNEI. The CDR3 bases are TGTGCCAGCAGTGCGGAATCGACGGGGACCTTC. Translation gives CASSAESTGTF.

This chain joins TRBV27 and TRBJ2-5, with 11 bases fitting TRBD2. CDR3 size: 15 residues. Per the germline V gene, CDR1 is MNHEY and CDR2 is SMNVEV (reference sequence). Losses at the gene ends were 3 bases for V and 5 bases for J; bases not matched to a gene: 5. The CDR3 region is CASSFSSGGGETQYF. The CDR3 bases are TGTGCCAGCAGTTTTAGTAGCGGGGGGGGCGAGACCCAGTACTTC.

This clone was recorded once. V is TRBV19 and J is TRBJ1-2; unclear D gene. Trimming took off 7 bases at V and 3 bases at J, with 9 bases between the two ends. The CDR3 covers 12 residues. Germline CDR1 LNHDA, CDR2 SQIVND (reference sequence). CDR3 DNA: TGTGCCAGTATAAGCCCCTACTATGGCTACACCTTC. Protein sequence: CASISPYYGYTF.

The CDR3: CASSIEASGANVLTF. The CDR3 DNA sequence: TGTGCCAGTAGTATCGAGGCGTCTGGGGCCAACGTCCTGACTTTC. This chain connects TRBV19 to TRBJ2-6; D unresolved. Germline CDR1 LNHDA, CDR2 SQIVND (reference sequence). The CDR3 has 15 amino acids. The germline V and J ends were trimmed by 3 bases and 1 base, with 7 bases remaining between them.

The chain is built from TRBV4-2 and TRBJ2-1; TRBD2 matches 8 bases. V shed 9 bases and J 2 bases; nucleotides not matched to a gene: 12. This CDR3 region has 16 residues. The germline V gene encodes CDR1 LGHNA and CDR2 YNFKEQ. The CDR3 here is CASLREAGVTYNEQFF. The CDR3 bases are TGTGCCAGTCTCAGGGAAGCGGGGGTTACCTACAATGAGCAGTTCTTC.

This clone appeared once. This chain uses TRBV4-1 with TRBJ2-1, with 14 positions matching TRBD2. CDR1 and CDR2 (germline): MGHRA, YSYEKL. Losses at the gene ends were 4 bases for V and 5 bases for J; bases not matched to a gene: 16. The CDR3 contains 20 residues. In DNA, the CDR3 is TGCGCCAGCAGCCGCCCGGGACTAGCGGGGGCCGGGGAACCAAACAATGAGCAGTTCTTC. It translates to CASSRPGLAGAGEPNNEQFF.

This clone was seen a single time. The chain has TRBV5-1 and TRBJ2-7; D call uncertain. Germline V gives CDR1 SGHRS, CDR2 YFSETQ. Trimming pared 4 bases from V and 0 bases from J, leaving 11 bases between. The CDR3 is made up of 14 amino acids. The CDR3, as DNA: TGCGCCAGCAGCATGGGCCCGAGCTCCTACGAGCAGTACGTC. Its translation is CASSMGPSSYEQYV.

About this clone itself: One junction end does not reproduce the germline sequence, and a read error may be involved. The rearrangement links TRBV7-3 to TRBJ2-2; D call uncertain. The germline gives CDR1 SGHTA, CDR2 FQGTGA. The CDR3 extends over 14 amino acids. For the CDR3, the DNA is TGTGCCAGCAGCCTAACCCCCCCTACCGGGGAGCTGTTTTTT. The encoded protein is CASSLTPPTGELFF.

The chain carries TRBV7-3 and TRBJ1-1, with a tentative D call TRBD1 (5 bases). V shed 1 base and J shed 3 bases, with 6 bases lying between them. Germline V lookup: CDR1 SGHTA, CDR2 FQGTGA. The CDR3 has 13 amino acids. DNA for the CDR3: TGTGCCAGCAGCTTAAGCAGGGACACTGAAGCTTTCTTT. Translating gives CASSLSRDTEAFF.

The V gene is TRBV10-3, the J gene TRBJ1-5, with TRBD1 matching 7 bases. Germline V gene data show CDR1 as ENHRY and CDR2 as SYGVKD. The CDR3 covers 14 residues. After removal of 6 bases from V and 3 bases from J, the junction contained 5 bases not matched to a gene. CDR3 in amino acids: CAIRAQGPNQPQHF. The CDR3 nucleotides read TGTGCCATCAGAGCACAGGGGCCCAATCAGCCCCAGCATTTT.

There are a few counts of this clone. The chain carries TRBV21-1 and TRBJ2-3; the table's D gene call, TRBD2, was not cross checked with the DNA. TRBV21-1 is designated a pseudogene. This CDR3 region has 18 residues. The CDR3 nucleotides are TGTGCCAGCAGCAAAGCGCTTCTAGACGTTTTCCCCACAGATACGCAGTATTTT. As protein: CASSKALLDVFPTDTQYF.

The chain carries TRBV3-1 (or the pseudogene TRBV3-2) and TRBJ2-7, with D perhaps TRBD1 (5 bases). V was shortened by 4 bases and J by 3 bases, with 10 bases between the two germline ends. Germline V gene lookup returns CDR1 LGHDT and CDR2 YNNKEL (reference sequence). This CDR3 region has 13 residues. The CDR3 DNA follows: TGTGCCAGCAGCCGCGACAGTTTCTACGAGCAGTACTTC. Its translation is CASSRDSFYEQYF.

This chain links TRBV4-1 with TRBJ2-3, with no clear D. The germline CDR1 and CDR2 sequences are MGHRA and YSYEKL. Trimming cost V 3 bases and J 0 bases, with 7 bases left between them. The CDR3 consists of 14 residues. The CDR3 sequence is CASSHTESTDTQYF. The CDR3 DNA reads TGCGCCAGCAGCCATACCGAAAGCACAGATACGCAGTATTTT.

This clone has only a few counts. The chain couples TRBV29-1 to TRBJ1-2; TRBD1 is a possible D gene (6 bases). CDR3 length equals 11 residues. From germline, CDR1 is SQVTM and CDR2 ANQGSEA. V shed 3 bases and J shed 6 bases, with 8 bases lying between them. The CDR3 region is CSVDRGHGYTF. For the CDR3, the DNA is TGCAGCGTTGACAGGGGACATGGCTACACCTTC.

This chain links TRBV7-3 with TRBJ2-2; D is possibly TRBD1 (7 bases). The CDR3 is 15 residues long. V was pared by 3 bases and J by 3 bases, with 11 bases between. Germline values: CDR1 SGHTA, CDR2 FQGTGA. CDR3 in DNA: TGTGCCAGCAGCTTGGCAGGGGGGCACACCGGGGAGCTGTTTTTT. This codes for CASSLAGGHTGELFF. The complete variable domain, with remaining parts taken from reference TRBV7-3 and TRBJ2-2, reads GAGVSQTPSNKVTEKGKYVELRCDPISGHTALYWYRQSLGQGPEFLIYFQGTGAADDSGLPNDRFFAVRPEGSVSTLKIQRTERGDSAVYLCASSLAGGHTGELFFGEGSRLTVL.

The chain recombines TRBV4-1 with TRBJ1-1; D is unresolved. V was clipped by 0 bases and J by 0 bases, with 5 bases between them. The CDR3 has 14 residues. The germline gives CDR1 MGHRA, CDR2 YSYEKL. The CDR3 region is CASSQDTVNTEAFF. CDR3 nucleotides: TGCGCCAGCAGCCAAGATACAGTGAACACTGAAGCTTTCTTT.